This TCR beta chain stems from a study of blood T cells in healthy people across ages. Study at large: About one barcoded beta molecule per two T cells was the capture yield of template switching.

The amount of total RNA extracted per sample was at least 6 micrograms. The authors ran a second PCR of roughly 6 to 11 cycles using a sample-barcoded 5' primer and a J-beta primer mix. TCRdb ran MiXCR on the 5' RACE reads and lists one entry per CDR3 protein. The top ten hold less than 20% of the sample, which has 550,000 to 700,000 distinct CDR3 sequences, approximately 25% seen once. The study's findings and limits: Observed TCR beta diversity showed a strong correlation with the percentage of naive T cells as measured by flow cytometry.

This clonotype was seen a few times. Its specificity is unknown. The germline CDR1 and CDR2 sequences are SGHRS and YFSETQ. Between the trimmed V and J ends, which lost 2 bases and 8 bases, there was a span of 10 bases. CDR3 length: 12 residues. The chain combines TRBV5-1 with TRBJ1-2; D uncertain. This sequence originates from a woman aged 70 to 79 in good health. The sequenced material came from blood. The CDR3: CASSFPPGGYTF. For the CDR3, the DNA is TGCGCCAGCAGCTTCCCCCCTGGGGGCTACACCTTC.